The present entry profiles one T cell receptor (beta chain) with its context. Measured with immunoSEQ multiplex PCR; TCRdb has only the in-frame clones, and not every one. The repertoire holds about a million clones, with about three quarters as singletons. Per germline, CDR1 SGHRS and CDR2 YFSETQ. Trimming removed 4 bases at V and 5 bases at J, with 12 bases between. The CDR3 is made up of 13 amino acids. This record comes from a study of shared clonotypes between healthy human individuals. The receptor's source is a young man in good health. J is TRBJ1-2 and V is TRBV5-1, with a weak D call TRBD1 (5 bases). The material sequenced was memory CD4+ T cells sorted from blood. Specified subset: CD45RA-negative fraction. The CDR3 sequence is CASSRDGEYGYTF. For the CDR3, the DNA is TGCGCCAGCAGCAGGGACGGAGAATATGGCTACACCTTC. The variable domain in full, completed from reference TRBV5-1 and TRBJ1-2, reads KAGVTQTPRYLIKTRGQQVTLSCSPISGHRSVSWYQQTPGQGLQFLFEYFSETQRNKGNFPGRFSGRQFSNSRSEMNVSTLELGDSALYLCASSRDGEYGYTFGSGTRLTVV.